The rows below give T cell receptor beta chains drawn from one sample of a study of OX40 agonist ivuxolimab in advanced cancers. The repertoire was sequenced with immunoSEQ multiplex PCR; TCRdb's copy has only in-frame clones and lacks some. The sample has 77,000 or so clones; 75% to 95% are singletons. The material was CD4+ or CD8+ T cells sorted from blood, obtained in a trial of the OX40 agonist ivuxolimab. These receptors all come from an adult with an advanced solid tumor such as melanoma, head and neck, liver or kidney cancer. Each CDR3 is given with its conserved first and last residue. The D gene is left open where the match is weak. The size of a clone is reported for some rows only, either as once, few or many, or as a class for expanded clones.

v_gene: TRBV21-1; abundance: -; j_gene: TRBJ2-7; d_gene: -; CDR3aa: CASSLLAGGPLGEQYF; CDR3nt: TGTGCCAGCAGCCTATTAGCGGGGGGGCCCCTTGGGGAGCAGTACTTC
v_gene: TRBV28; abundance: -; j_gene: TRBJ2-5; d_gene: -; CDR3aa: CASSQQTGLVETQYF; CDR3nt: TGTGCCAGCAGTCAACAAACAGGGTTGGTGGAGACCCAGTACTTC
v_gene: TRBV18; abundance: once; j_gene: TRBJ1-4; d_gene: -; CDR3aa: CASSFSGINEKLFF; CDR3nt: TGTGCCAGCTCATTCTCCGGGATCAATGAAAAACTGTTTTTT
v_gene: TRBV4-3; abundance: -; j_gene: TRBJ2-7; d_gene: TRBD1; CDR3aa: CASSQETGEYHEQYF; CDR3nt: TGCGCCAGCAGCCAAGAGACAGGGGAGTACCACGAGCAGTACTTC
v_gene: TRBV18; abundance: -; j_gene: TRBJ2-7; d_gene: TRBD1; CDR3aa: CASSPGTGVAYEQYF; CDR3nt: TGTGCCAGCTCCCCGGGGACAGGGGTGGCCTACGAGCAGTACTTC
v_gene: TRBV29-1; abundance: -; j_gene: TRBJ2-6; d_gene: -; CDR3aa: CSVGMIYSGANVLTF; CDR3nt: TGCAGCGTTGGTATGATTTACTCTGGGGCCAACGTCCTGACTTTC
v_gene: TRBV11-1; abundance: -; j_gene: TRBJ2-3; d_gene: -; CDR3aa: CASSPGLGTDTQYF; CDR3nt: TGTGCCAGCAGCCCCGGCCTTGGGACAGATACGCAGTATTTT
v_gene: TRBV27; abundance: -; j_gene: TRBJ2-2; d_gene: TRBD1; CDR3aa: CASSPFPGQGASNTGELFF; CDR3nt: TGTGCCAGCAGTCCCTTCCCGGGACAGGGCGCCTCTAACACCGGGGAGCTGTTTTTT
v_gene: TRBV6-5; abundance: once; j_gene: TRBJ1-1; d_gene: TRBD1; CDR3aa: CASSYPNQGANTEAFF; CDR3nt: TGTGCCAGCAGTTACCCTAACCAGGGGGCGAACACTGAAGCTTTCTTT
v_gene: TRBV5-6; abundance: -; j_gene: TRBJ1-4; d_gene: TRBD1; CDR3aa: CASSSGTGRREKLFF; CDR3nt: TGTGCCAGCAGCTCCGGGACAGGGAGACGCGAAAAACTGTTTTTT
v_gene: TRBV18; abundance: -; j_gene: TRBJ1-4; d_gene: -; CDR3aa: CASSQLESATNEKLFF; CDR3nt: TGTGCCAGCTCACAGCTTGAGAGTGCAACTAATGAAAAACTGTTTTTT
v_gene: TRBV18; abundance: -; j_gene: TRBJ1-2; d_gene: -; CDR3aa: CASSPGISGYTF; CDR3nt: TGTGCCAGCTCACCGGGTATAAGTGGCTACACCTTC
v_gene: TRBV10-3; abundance: -; j_gene: TRBJ1-5; d_gene: TRBD1; CDR3aa: CAISDYRGDQPQHF; CDR3nt: TGTGCCATCAGCGACTACAGGGGAGACCAGCCCCAGCATTTT
v_gene: TRBV5-1; abundance: -; j_gene: TRBJ2-2; d_gene: -; CDR3aa: CASTRDPGTGELFF; CDR3nt: TGCGCCAGCACACGGGACCCAGGAACCGGGGAGCTGTTTTTT
v_gene: TRBV30; abundance: -; j_gene: TRBJ2-7; d_gene: -; CDR3aa: CAWKGGRSYEQYF; CDR3nt: TGTGCCTGGAAGGGGGGGAGGTCCTACGAGCAGTACTTC
v_gene: TRBV11-2; abundance: -; j_gene: TRBJ1-3; d_gene: -; CDR3aa: CASSLNGNTIYF; CDR3nt: TGTGCCAGCAGCCTAAACGGAAACACCATATATTTT
v_gene: TRBV9; abundance: -; j_gene: TRBJ2-7; d_gene: -; CDR3aa: CASSVAGSYEQYF; CDR3nt: TGTGCCAGCAGCGTAGCGGGGTCGTACGAGCAGTACTTC
v_gene: TRBV28; abundance: -; j_gene: TRBJ2-5; d_gene: -; CDR3aa: CASHPGAASQETQYF; CDR3nt: TGTGCCAGCCACCCGGGGGCAGCCTCCCAAGAGACCCAGTACTTC
v_gene: TRBV4-2; abundance: -; j_gene: TRBJ2-3; d_gene: -; CDR3aa: CASSQYPEGGASWRAQYF; CDR3nt: TGTGCCAGCAGCCAATATCCCGAGGGGGGGGCATCCTGGCGTGCGCAGTATTTT
v_gene: TRBV10-1; abundance: once; j_gene: TRBJ2-7; d_gene: TRBD2; CDR3aa: CASSATSGGPYEQYF; CDR3nt: TGCGCCAGCAGTGCGACTAGCGGGGGCCCTTACGAGCAGTACTTC
v_gene: TRBV18; abundance: -; j_gene: TRBJ2-3; d_gene: TRBD2; CDR3aa: CASSPGGRSFGADTQYF; CDR3nt: TGTGCCAGCTCACCGGGCGGGAGAAGTTTTGGCGCAGATACGCAGTATTTT
v_gene: TRBV10-3; abundance: -; j_gene: TRBJ1-1; d_gene: -; CDR3aa: CAHRPGGETEAFF; CDR3nt: TGTGCCCACAGACCGGGGGGTGAGACTGAAGCTTTCTTT
v_gene: TRBV10-1; abundance: -; j_gene: TRBJ1-6; d_gene: TRBD1; CDR3aa: CARGQGGYSPLHF; CDR3nt: TGCGCCAGGGGACAGGGAGGATATTCACCCCTCCACTTT
v_gene: TRBV6-4; abundance: -; j_gene: TRBJ2-2; d_gene: TRBD2; CDR3aa: CASRPGLADSGELFF; CDR3nt: TGTGCCAGCAGACCGGGACTAGCCGACAGCGGGGAGCTGTTTTTT
v_gene: TRBV29-1; abundance: -; j_gene: TRBJ1-1; d_gene: TRBD1; CDR3aa: CSVTTGGTNTEAFF; CDR3nt: TGCAGCGTCACTACAGGGGGCACGAACACTGAAGCTTTCTTT
v_gene: TRBV30; abundance: once; j_gene: TRBJ2-7; d_gene: -; CDR3aa: CAWSADGGPGLIYEQYF; CDR3nt: TGTGCCTGGAGCGCTGACGGAGGACCGGGACTTATATACGAGCAGTACTTC
v_gene: TRBV29-1; abundance: -; j_gene: TRBJ2-7; d_gene: -; CDR3aa: CSVRGRLVNEQYF; CDR3nt: TGCAGCGTGCGCGGGCGACTAGTCAACGAGCAGTACTTC
v_gene: TRBV6-4; abundance: -; j_gene: TRBJ2-1; d_gene: -; CDR3aa: CASSEWPSSYNEQFF; CDR3nt: TGTGCCAGCAGTGAGTGGCCTAGCTCCTACAATGAGCAGTTCTTC
v_gene: TRBV5-1; abundance: -; j_gene: TRBJ2-3; d_gene: -; CDR3aa: CASHQSGTTDTQYF; CDR3nt: TGCGCCAGCCACCAAAGCGGAACCACAGATACGCAGTATTTT
v_gene: TRBV4-2; abundance: few; j_gene: TRBJ2-3; d_gene: -; CDR3aa: CASSQGPRRYTDTQYF; CDR3nt: TGTGCCAGCAGCCAAGGTCCCAGGCGATACACAGATACGCAGTATTTT
v_gene: TRBV7-2; abundance: -; j_gene: TRBJ2-1; d_gene: -; CDR3aa: CASSLASYNEQFF; CDR3nt: TGTGCCAGCAGCTTAGCGTCCTACAATGAGCAGTTCTTC
v_gene: TRBV5-1; abundance: -; j_gene: TRBJ2-1; d_gene: -; CDR3aa: CASSLTGVREDNEQFF; CDR3nt: TGCGCCAGCAGCCTAACAGGGGTCAGGGAGGACAATGAGCAGTTCTTC
v_gene: TRBV2; abundance: -; j_gene: TRBJ2-6; d_gene: -; CDR3aa: CASSQAGANVLTF; CDR3nt: TGTGCCAGCAGTCAGGCTGGGGCCAACGTCCTGACTTTC
v_gene: TRBV11-3; abundance: few; j_gene: TRBJ2-7; d_gene: TRBD1; CDR3aa: CASSQDRGESYEQYF; CDR3nt: TGTGCCAGCAGCCAAGACAGGGGCGAATCCTACGAGCAGTACTTC
v_gene: TRBV5-1; abundance: -; j_gene: TRBJ2-1; d_gene: -; CDR3aa: CASSLAGSNEQFF; CDR3nt: TGCGCCAGCAGCTTGGCCGGAAGCAATGAGCAGTTCTTC
v_gene: TRBV6-6; abundance: -; j_gene: TRBJ2-7; d_gene: -; CDR3aa: CASRIGGPIHEQYF; CDR3nt: TGTGCCAGCAGGATAGGGGGACCTATCCACGAGCAGTACTTC
v_gene: TRBV7-6; abundance: -; j_gene: TRBJ1-3; d_gene: TRBD1; CDR3aa: CASSLKMTGSGNTIYF; CDR3nt: TGTGCCAGCAGCTTGAAGATGACAGGGTCTGGAAACACCATATATTTT
v_gene: TRBV5-1; abundance: -; j_gene: TRBJ2-2; d_gene: -; CDR3aa: CASSAGRQNTGELFF; CDR3nt: TGCGCCAGCAGCGCGGGACGACAGAACACCGGGGAGCTGTTTTTT
v_gene: TRBV19; abundance: -; j_gene: TRBJ2-7; d_gene: -; CDR3aa: CASSSGEDYEQYF; CDR3nt: TGTGCCAGTAGTAGCGGGGAGGACTACGAGCAGTACTTC
v_gene: TRBV19; abundance: -; j_gene: TRBJ1-2; d_gene: -; CDR3aa: CARSREGSYGYTF; CDR3nt: TGTGCCAGATCAAGGGAAGGCAGCTATGGCTACACCTTC
v_gene: TRBV30; abundance: -; j_gene: TRBJ2-3; d_gene: TRBD2; CDR3aa: CAWRTSGGDTQYF; CDR3nt: TGTGCCTGGAGGACTAGCGGGGGAGATACGCAGTATTTT
v_gene: TRBV28; abundance: -; j_gene: TRBJ2-3; d_gene: TRBD2; CDR3aa: CASSFASGGATDTQYF; CDR3nt: TGTGCCAGCAGTTTCGCTAGCGGGGGGGCGACAGATACGCAGTATTTT
v_gene: TRBV5-6; abundance: -; j_gene: TRBJ2-5; d_gene: TRBD2; CDR3aa: CASSPSGGAWETQYF; CDR3nt: TGTGCCAGCAGCCCGAGCGGGGGGGCTTGGGAGACCCAGTACTTC
v_gene: TRBV7-9; abundance: -; j_gene: TRBJ2-5; d_gene: -; CDR3aa: CASSRLEETQYF; CDR3nt: TGTGCCAGCAGCCGGCTGGAAGAGACCCAGTACTTC
v_gene: TRBV27; abundance: -; j_gene: TRBJ1-2; d_gene: -; CDR3aa: CASSLGQGLYGYTF; CDR3nt: TGTGCCAGCAGTTTGGGGCAGGGCCTCTATGGCTACACCTTC
v_gene: TRBV6-5; abundance: -; j_gene: TRBJ1-6; d_gene: -; CDR3aa: CASRSSYNSPLHF; CDR3nt: TGTGCCAGCAGGAGCTCCTATAATTCACCCCTCCACTTT
v_gene: TRBV29-1; abundance: -; j_gene: TRBJ1-1; d_gene: -; CDR3aa: CSVVLHIGGGTEAFF; CDR3nt: TGCAGCGTTGTCCTACACATCGGCGGGGGGACCGAAGCTTTCTTT
v_gene: TRBV5-1; abundance: once; j_gene: TRBJ2-3; d_gene: -; CDR3aa: CASSLSLDADTQYF; CDR3nt: TGCGCCAGCAGCTTAAGTCTAGATGCAGATACGCAGTATTTT